This T cell receptor (beta chain) was sequenced during a study of cytomegalovirus exposure and HLA in healthy donors. Between the trimmed V and J ends, which lost 1 base and 0 bases, there was a span of 9 bases. The length of the CDR3 is 16 residues. Germline CDR1 and CDR2: SGHVS and FNYEAQ. Remarks on this clone: Its antigen is still unknown.

Study-wide findings and caveats: CMV antigen specificity was confirmed in vitro for a few CMV-associated chains.

The study ran its PCR with 60 Vbeta and 13 Jbeta primers. Data came from immunoSEQ multiplex PCR; TCRdb stores just in-frame clones and leaves some out. The sample lists some 140,000 clones, approximately 78% seen once, with around 7.8% in the top ten. Sequenced sample: PBMCs. The origin of this receptor is a woman between 50 and 59 years old in good health and CMV-seropositive. The J gene is TRBJ2-2, the V gene TRBV7-6; the D is unclear. The chain's CDR3 is CASSLESAPNTGELFF. The DNA for the CDR3 is TGTGCCAGCAGCTTAGAGAGCGCACCGAACACCGGGGAGCTGTTTTTT.